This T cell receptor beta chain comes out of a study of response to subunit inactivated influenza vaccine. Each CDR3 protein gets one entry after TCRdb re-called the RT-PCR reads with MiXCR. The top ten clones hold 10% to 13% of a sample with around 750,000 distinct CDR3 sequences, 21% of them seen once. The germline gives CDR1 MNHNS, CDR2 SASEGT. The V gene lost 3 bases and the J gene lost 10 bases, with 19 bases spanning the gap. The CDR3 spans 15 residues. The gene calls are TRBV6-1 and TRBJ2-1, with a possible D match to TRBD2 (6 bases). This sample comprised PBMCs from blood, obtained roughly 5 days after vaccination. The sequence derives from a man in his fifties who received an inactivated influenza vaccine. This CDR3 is CASSDETATSYEQFF. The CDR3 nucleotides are TGTGCCAGCAGTGACGAGACTGCTACTAGCTACGAGCAGTTCTTC.